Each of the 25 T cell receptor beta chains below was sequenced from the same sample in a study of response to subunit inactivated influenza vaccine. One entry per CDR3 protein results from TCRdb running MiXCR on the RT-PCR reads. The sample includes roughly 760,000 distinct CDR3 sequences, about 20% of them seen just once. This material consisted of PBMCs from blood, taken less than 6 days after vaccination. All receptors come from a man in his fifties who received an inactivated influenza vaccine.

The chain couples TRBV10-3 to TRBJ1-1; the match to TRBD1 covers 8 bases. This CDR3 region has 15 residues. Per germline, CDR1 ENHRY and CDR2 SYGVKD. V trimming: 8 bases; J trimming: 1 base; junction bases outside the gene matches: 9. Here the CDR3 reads CAIGPGGAGNTEAFF. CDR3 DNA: TGTGCCATCGGACCAGGGGGCGCTGGGAACACTGAAGCTTTCTTT.

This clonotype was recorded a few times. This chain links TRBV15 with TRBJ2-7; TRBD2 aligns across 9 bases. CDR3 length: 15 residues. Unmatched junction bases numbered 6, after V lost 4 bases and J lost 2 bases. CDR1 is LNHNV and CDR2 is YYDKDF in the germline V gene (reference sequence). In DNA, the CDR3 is TGTGCCACCAGCAATTCCGCTAGCGGGGCCTACGAGCAGTACTTC. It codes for CATSNSASGAYEQYF.

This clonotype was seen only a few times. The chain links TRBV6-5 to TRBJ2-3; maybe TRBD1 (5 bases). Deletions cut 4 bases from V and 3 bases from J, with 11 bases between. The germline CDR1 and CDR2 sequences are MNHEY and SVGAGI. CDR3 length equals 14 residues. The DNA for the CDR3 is TGTGCCAGCAGTTCGGCTTCAGGGACAGATACGCAGTATTTT. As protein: CASSSASGTDTQYF.

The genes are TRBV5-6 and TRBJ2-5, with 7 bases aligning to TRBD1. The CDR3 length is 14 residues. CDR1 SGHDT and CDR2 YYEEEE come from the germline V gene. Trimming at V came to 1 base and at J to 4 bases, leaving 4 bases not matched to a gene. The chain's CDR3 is CASSLTRQGETQYF. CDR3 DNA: TGTGCCAGCAGCTTGACCAGACAGGGAGAGACCCAGTACTTC.

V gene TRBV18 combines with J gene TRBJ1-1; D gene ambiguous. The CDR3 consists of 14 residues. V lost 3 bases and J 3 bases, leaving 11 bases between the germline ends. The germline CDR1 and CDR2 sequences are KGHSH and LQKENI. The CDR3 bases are TGTGCCAGCTCACCTAAAGTTTCGGACACTGAAGCTTTCTTT. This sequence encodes CASSPKVSDTEAFF.

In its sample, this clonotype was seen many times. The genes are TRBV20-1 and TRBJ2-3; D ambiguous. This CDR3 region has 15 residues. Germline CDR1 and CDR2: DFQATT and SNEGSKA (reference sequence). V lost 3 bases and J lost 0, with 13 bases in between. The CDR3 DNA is TGCAGTGCTAGCCCGTTCGCTGGGAGCACAGATACGCAGTATTTT. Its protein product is CSASPFAGSTDTQYF.

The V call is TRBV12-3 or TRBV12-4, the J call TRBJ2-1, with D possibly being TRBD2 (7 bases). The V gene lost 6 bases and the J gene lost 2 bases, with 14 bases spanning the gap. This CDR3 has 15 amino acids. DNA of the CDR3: TGTGCCAGCAGGTATCGGGGGGCGGCCTACAATGAGCAGTTCTTC. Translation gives CASRYRGAAYNEQFF.

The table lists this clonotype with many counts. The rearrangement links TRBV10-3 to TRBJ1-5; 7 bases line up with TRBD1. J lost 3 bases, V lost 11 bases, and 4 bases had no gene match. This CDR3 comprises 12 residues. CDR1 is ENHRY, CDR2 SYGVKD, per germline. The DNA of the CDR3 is TGTGCCGTACAGGGGAACAATCAGCCCCAGCATTTT. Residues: CAVQGNNQPQHF.

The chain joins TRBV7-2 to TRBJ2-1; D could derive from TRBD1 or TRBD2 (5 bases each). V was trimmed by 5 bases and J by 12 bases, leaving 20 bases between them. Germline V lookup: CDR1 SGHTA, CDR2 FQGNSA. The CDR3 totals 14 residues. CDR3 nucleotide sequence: TGTGCCAGCAGCCAAACCGGGACCCCTGTGGGGCAGTTCTTC. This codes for CASSQTGTPVGQFF. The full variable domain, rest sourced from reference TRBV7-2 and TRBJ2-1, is GAGVSQSPSNKVTEKGKDVELRCDPISGHTALYWYRQSLGQGLEFLIYFQGNSAPDKSGLPSDRFSAERTGGSVSTLTIQRTQQEDSAVYLCASSQTGTPVGQFFGPGTRLTVL.

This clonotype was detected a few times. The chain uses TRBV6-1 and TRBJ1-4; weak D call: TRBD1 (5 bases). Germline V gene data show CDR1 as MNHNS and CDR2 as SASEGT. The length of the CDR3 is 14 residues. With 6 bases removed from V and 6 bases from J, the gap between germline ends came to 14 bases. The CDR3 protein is CASRDTGFYEKLFF. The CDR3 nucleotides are TGTGCCAGCAGGGATACAGGTTTCTATGAAAAACTGTTTTTT.

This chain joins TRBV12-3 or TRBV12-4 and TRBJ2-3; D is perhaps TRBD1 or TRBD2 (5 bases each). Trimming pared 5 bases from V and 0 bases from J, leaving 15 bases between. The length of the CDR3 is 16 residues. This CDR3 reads CASSPAGTTSTDTQYF. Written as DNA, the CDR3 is TGTGCCAGCAGTCCAGCCGGGACCACTAGCACAGATACGCAGTATTTT.

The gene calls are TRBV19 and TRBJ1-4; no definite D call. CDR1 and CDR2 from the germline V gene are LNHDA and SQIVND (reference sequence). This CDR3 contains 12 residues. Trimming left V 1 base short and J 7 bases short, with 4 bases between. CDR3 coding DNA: TGTGCCAGTAGTATAGGGGCTGAAAAACTGTTTTTT. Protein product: CASSIGAEKLFF.

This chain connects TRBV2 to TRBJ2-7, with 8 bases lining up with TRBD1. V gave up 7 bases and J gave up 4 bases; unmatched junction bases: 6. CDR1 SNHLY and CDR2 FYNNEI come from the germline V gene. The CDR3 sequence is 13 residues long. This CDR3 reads CASIPGGAYEQYF. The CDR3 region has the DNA TGTGCCAGCATTCCAGGGGGCGCGTACGAGCAGTACTTC.

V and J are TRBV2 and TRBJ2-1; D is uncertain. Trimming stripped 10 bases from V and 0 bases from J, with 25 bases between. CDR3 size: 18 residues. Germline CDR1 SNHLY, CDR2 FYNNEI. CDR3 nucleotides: TGTGCCATCCGCGGTAGTTTGGGCCAGAGGAGCTCCTACAATGAGCAGTTCTTC. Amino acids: CAIRGSLGQRSSYNEQFF.

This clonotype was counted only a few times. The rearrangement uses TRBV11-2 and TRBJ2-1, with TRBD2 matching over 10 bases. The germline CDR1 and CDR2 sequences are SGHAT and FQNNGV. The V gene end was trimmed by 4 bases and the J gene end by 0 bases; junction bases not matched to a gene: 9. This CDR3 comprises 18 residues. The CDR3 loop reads CASSSATTSGFSYNEQFF. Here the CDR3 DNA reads TGTGCCAGCAGCTCTGCTACGACTAGCGGGTTCTCCTACAATGAGCAGTTCTTC.

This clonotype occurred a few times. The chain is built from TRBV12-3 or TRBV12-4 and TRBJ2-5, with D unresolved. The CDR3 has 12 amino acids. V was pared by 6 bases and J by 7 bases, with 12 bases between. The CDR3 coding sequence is TGTGCCAGCAGCCACCCCCTGGGGACCCAGTACTTC. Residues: CASSHPLGTQYF.

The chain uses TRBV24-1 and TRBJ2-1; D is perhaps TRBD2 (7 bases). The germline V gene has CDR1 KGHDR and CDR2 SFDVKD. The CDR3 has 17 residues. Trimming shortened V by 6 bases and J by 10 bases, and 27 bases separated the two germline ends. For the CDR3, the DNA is TGTGCCACCAGTTCCATACAGGGCGGGAGTGGGGCCAGGGAGCAGTTCTTC. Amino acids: CATSSIQGGSGAREQFF.

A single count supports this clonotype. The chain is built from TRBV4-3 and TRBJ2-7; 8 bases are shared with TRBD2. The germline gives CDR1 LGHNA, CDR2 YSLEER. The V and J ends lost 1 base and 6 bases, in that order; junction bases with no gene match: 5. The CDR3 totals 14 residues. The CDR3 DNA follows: TGCGCCAGCAGCCAAGCAGCGGGAGTCGGCGAGCAGTACTTC. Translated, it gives CASSQAAGVGEQYF.

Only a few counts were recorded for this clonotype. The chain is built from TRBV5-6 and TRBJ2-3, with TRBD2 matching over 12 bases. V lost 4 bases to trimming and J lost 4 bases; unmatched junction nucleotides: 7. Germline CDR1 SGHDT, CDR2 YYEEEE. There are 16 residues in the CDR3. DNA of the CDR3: TGTGCCAGCAGCCTACCCCTAGCGGGGGGGCCAGATACGCAGTATTTT. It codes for CASSLPLAGGPDTQYF.

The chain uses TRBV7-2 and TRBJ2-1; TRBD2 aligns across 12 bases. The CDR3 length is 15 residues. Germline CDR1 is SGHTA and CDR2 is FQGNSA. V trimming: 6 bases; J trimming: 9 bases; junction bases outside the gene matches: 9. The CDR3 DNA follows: TGTGCCAGCAGACAGACTAGCGGGAGATCCTTTGAGCAGTTCTTC. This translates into CASRQTSGRSFEQFF. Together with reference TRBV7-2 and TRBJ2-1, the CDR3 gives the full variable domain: GAGVSQSPSNKVTEKGKDVELRCDPISGHTALYWYRQSLGQGLEFLIYFQGNSAPDKSGLPSDRFSAERTGGSVSTLTIQRTQQEDSAVYLCASRQTSGRSFEQFFGPGTRLTVL.

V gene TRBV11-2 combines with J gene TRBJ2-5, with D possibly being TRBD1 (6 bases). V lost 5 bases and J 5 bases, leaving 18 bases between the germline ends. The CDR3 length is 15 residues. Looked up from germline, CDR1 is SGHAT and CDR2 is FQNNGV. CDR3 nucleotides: TGTGCCAGCAGCCCCCCGACAGGCGCCCGGGAGACCCAGTACTTC. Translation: CASSPPTGARETQYF.

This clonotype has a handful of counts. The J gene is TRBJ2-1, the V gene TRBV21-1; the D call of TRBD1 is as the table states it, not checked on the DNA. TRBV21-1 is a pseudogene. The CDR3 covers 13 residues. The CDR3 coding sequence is TGTGCCACCCGGGACAAGGACTACAATGAGCAGTTCTTC. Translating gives CATRDKDYNEQFF.

CDR3: CASRVIGNQPQHF. The CDR3, as DNA: TGTGCCAGCAGGGTAATTGGCAATCAGCCCCAGCATTTT. The rearrangement uses TRBV6-2 or TRBV6-3 and TRBJ1-5; D not resolved. The CDR3 has 13 amino acids. CDR1 and CDR2 from the germline V gene are MNHEY and SVGEGT. The V end was cut by 6 bases, the J end by 2 bases, with 8 bases between.

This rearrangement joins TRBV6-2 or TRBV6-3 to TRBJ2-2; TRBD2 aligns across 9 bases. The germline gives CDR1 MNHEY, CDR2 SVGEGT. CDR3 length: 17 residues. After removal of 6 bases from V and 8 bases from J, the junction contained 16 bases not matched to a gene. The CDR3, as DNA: TGTGCCAGCAGACCAAGAACCTTAGCGGGAGATCAGGGGGAGCTGTTTTTT. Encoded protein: CASRPRTLAGDQGELFF.

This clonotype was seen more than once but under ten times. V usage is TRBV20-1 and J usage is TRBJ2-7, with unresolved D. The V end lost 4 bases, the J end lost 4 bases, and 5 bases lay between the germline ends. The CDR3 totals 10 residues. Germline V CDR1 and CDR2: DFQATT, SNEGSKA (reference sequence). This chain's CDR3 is CSAKVYEQYF. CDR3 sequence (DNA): TGCAGTGCTAAGGTGTACGAGCAGTACTTC.